Presented here are 8 T cell receptor beta chains from one specimen sequenced in a study of naive and memory T cell subsets. Both TRBC1 and TRBC2 were covered by a beta constant-region primer of two equimolar oligonucleotides. Four rounds of PCR amplified the ligated cDNA using nested alpha and beta constant-region primers plus SP2. A single record per CDR3 protein comes from TCRdb applying MiXCR to the UMI-ligation and nested PCR reads. The sample has 80,000 or so distinct CDR3 sequences; 9% are singletons. Input material: naive CD8+ T cells from blood. The receptors were gathered from a human donor in good health.

The count of this clonotype is one. The chain carries TRBV6-5 and TRBJ2-5, with 9 bases fitting TRBD2. The CDR3 spans 14 residues. Germline V gene lookup returns CDR1 MNHEY and CDR2 SVGAGI. V was clipped by 4 bases and J by 5 bases; unmatched bases: 5. In nucleotides, the CDR3 is TGTGCCAGCAGTTCCTTAGCGGGAGCTGAGACCCAGTACTTC. As protein: CASSSLAGAETQYF.

The chain recombines TRBV7-8 with TRBJ2-3; D gene uncertain. The CDR3 is 15 amino acids. The V gene lost 6 bases and the J gene lost 0 bases, with 13 bases spanning the gap. Germline V gene lookup returns CDR1 SGHVS and CDR2 FQNEAQ. The CDR3 loop reads CASRPPTYSTDTQYF. The CDR3 nucleotides are TGTGCCAGCAGGCCACCGACATACAGCACAGATACGCAGTATTTT.

This clonotype appeared many times. The chain uses TRBV12-3 or TRBV12-4 and TRBJ2-2; no reliable D call. The CDR3 extends over 14 amino acids. V lost 2 bases and J lost 0, with 4 bases in between. The DNA of the CDR3 is TGTGCCAGCAGTTTAATTCCGAACACCGGGGAGCTGTTTTTT. It yields the protein CASSLIPNTGELFF.

This clonotype was seen repeatedly, ten times or more. V gene TRBV15 combines with J gene TRBJ1-5, with D possibly TRBD1 on 5 matching bases. This CDR3 comprises 16 residues. Looked up from germline, CDR1 is LNHNV and CDR2 is YYDKDF (reference sequence). The germline V and J ends were trimmed by 0 bases and 5 bases, with 14 bases remaining between them. CDR3 DNA: TGTGCCACCAGCAGAGATTACAGACAGCTAGATCAGCCCCAGCATTTT. It codes for CATSRDYRQLDQPQHF.

The rearrangement links TRBV23-1 to TRBJ2-1; TRBD1 matches 9 bases. TRBV23-1 is given ORF status, its function remaining uncertain. Losses at the gene ends were 0 bases for V and 9 bases for J; bases not matched to a gene: 12. The CDR3 spans 17 residues. CDR3 amino acids: CASSQSIRDRVFLEQFF. CDR3 nucleotides: TGCGCCAGCAGTCAATCGATCAGGGACAGGGTCTTTCTTGAGCAGTTCTTC.

Concerning this clonotype: A read error may be the cause here, since a much bigger clone is one base away. V gene TRBV14 combines with J gene TRBJ2-1; 10 bases align to TRBD2. This CDR3 has 15 residues. Germline CDR1 is SGHDN and CDR2 is FVKESK. CDR3 coding DNA: TGTGCCGGCAGCCTGCTAGCGGGAGTGTACAATGAGCAGTTCTTC. Translating gives CAGSLLAGVYNEQFF.

There are many counts of this clonotype. The genes are TRBV20-1 and TRBJ1-5; no clear D. From germline, CDR1 is DFQATT and CDR2 SNEGSKA (reference sequence). This CDR3 comprises 15 residues. With 5 bases removed from V and 0 bases from J, the gap between germline ends came to 14 bases. CDR3 amino acids: CSALPNSNSNQPQHF. CDR3 bases: TGCAGTGCTCTCCCGAACAGCAATAGCAATCAGCCCCAGCATTTT.

This chain links TRBV5-1 with TRBJ2-7; 10 nucleotides agree with TRBD1. Per germline, CDR1 SGHRS and CDR2 YFSETQ. This CDR3 is built from 14 residues. J was trimmed by 6 bases and V by 4 bases; bases with no gene match: 7. The DNA of the CDR3 is TGCGCCAGCAGCCACTCCGGGACAGGGGTCGAGCAGTACTTC. Its translation: CASSHSGTGVEQYF.